Listed below are T cell receptor beta chains from one sample, sequenced in a study of blood T cell repertoires in COVID-19. Some clones are missing from TCRdb's copy, which holds only in-frame ones; the method was immunoSEQ multiplex PCR. This sample yields about 50,000 clones, of which 92% are seen a single time; approximately 4.2% belongs to the top ten. Material for sequencing was peripheral blood. The source is a middle-aged man with active COVID-19. Both conserved end residues are part of each CDR3. The order of the fields is V gene, J gene, D gene, CDR3 length, clone size, CDR3 protein, CDR3 DNA. The D gene is left open where the match is weak. Clone size is shown for a subset of rows, as once, few, many or a class of expanded clone.

TRBV27	TRBJ1-2	TRBD1	16	NA	CASSQLYRGGHYGYTF	TGTGCCAGCAGTCAACTCTACAGGGGGGGTCACTATGGCTACACCTTC
TRBV20-1	TRBJ1-4	NA	11	NA	CSARRGEKLFF	TGCAGTGCCCGCAGAGGTGAAAAACTGTTTTTT
TRBV29-1	TRBJ2-1	NA	14	NA	CSVWFVSGYNEQFF	TGCAGCGTTTGGTTTGTATCGGGTTACAATGAGCAGTTCTTC
TRBV5-4	TRBJ1-1	NA	14	NA	CASSGDTMNTEAFF	TGTGCCAGCAGCGGGGACACTATGAACACTGAAGCTTTCTTT
TRBV28	TRBJ2-7	TRBD2	14	NA	CASRLTSGRAQQYF	TGTGCCAGCCGACTGACTAGCGGGAGGGCCCAGCAGTACTTC
TRBV2	TRBJ1-1	NA	12	NA	CASSQLNTEAFF	TGTGCCAGCAGTCAGTTGAACACTGAAGCTTTCTTT
TRBV27	TRBJ2-1	NA	16	NA	CASSPPQVRGYNEQFF	TGTGCCAGCAGTCCACCGCAGGTGCGGGGATACAATGAGCAGTTCTTC
TRBV7-6	TRBJ2-2	TRBD2	16	NA	CASSRNAGASTGELFF	TGTGCCAGCAGCCGAAACGCGGGAGCGAGCACCGGGGAGCTGTTTTTT
TRBV6-4	TRBJ2-3	TRBD2	16	NA	CASSDQAGRSTDTQYF	TGTGCCAGCAGTGATCAAGCGGGGAGAAGCACAGATACGCAGTATTTT
TRBV4-3	TRBJ2-5	NA	15	NA	CASSQGAKMQETQYF	TGCGCCAGCAGCCAAGGGGCCAAGATGCAAGAGACCCAGTACTTC
TRBV7-9	TRBJ2-7	TRBD2	15	NA	CASSPTLADSYEQYF	TGTGCCAGCAGCCCAACCCTAGCGGATTCCTACGAGCAGTACTTC
TRBV5-1	TRBJ1-2	NA	14	once	CASSLVAAPGGYTF	TGCGCCAGCAGCTTGGTAGCAGCCCCGGGTGGCTACACCTTC
TRBV9	TRBJ2-2	TRBD1	15	NA	CASSAGTGNTGELFF	TGTGCCAGCAGCGCCGGGACAGGTAACACCGGGGAGCTGTTTTTT
TRBV5-1	TRBJ2-7	NA	12	NA	CASSSGHNEQYF	TGCGCCAGCAGCTCCGGACATAACGAGCAGTACTTC
TRBV4-1	TRBJ1-4	NA	16	NA	CASSQERAATNEKLFF	TGCGCCAGCAGCCAAGAGAGGGCAGCTACTAATGAAAAACTGTTTTTT
TRBV9	TRBJ2-5	TRBD1	15	NA	CASSPAQGEWETQYF	TGTGCCAGCAGCCCGGCGCAGGGGGAGTGGGAGACCCAGTACTTC
TRBV4-3	TRBJ2-1	TRBD2	18	NA	CASSQDHRSSGGLNEQFF	TGCGCCAGCAGCCAAGACCACCGCTCTAGCGGGGGCCTCAATGAGCAGTTCTTC
TRBV19	TRBJ2-1	TRBD2	14	NA	CASSRTSGRYEQFF	TGTGCCAGTAGCCGGACTAGCGGGAGGTATGAGCAGTTCTTC
TRBV6-6	TRBJ2-3	NA	14	NA	CASSYGQSGDTQYF	TGTGCCAGCAGTTACGGACAGTCTGGGGATACGCAGTATTTT
TRBV28	TRBJ2-3	TRBD1	13	NA	CASRGDTGAQQYF	TGTGCCAGCAGAGGGGATACAGGGGCCCAGCAATATTTT
TRBV28	TRBJ2-3	TRBD2	15	NA	CASSLAGDYTDTQYF	TGTGCCAGCAGTTTAGCGGGGGACTACACAGATACGCAGTATTTT
TRBV2	TRBJ1-4	NA	14	NA	CASSEWESNEKLFF	TGTGCCAGCAGTGAATGGGAGTCTAATGAAAAACTGTTTTTT
TRBV14	TRBJ2-5	TRBD1	13	NA	CASSPGQGGTQYF	TGTGCCAGCAGCCCCGGACAGGGTGGGACCCAGTACTTC
TRBV19	TRBJ2-7	NA	17	NA	CASSMSVMGELSYEQYF	TGTGCCAGTAGTATGAGTGTAATGGGAGAGCTTTCCTACGAGCAGTACTTC
TRBV7-3	TRBJ2-2	NA	13	NA	CASSPVVSGELFF	TGTGCCAGCAGCCCCGTCGTTTCCGGGGAGCTGTTTTTT
TRBV5-4	TRBJ2-3	TRBD1	14	NA	CASFPGQGGDTQYF	TGTGCCAGCTTTCCGGGACAGGGAGGAGATACGCAGTATTTT
TRBV19	TRBJ1-5	NA	15	NA	CASSIEGGKWEPQHF	TGTGCCAGTAGTATAGAAGGAGGGAAGTGGGAGCCCCAGCATTTT
TRBV15	TRBJ1-1	TRBD1	16	NA	CATSSPRGTGSTEAFF	TGTGCCACCAGCTCTCCGCGAGGGACAGGGTCCACTGAAGCTTTCTTT
TRBV3-1/TRBV3-2	TRBJ1-2	TRBD1	14	NA	CASSQDGDRFGYTF	TGTGCCAGCAGCCAAGATGGGGACAGGTTTGGCTACACCTTC